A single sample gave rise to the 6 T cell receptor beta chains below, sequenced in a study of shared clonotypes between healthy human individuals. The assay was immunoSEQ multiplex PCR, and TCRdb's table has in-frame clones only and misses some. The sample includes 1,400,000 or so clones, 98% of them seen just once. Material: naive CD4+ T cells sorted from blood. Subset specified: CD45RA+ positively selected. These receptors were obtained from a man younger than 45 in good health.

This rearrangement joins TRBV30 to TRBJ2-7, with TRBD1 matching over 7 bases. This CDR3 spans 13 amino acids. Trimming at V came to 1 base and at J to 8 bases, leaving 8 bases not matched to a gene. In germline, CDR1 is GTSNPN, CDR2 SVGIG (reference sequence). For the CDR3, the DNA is TGTGCCTGGAGTGGTGGGGGACAGTTGAAGCAGTACTTC. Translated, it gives CAWSGGGQLKQYF.

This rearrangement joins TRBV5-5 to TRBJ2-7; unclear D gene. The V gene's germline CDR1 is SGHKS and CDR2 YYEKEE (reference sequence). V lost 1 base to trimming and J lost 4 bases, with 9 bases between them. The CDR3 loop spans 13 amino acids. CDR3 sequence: CASSLNTEYEQYF. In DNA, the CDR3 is TGTGCCAGCAGCTTGAATACAGAGTACGAGCAGTACTTC.

CDR3 bases: TGTGCCAGCAGCTTAGCTCGGGTGCACACCGGGGAGCTGTTTTTT. This codes for CASSLARVHTGELFF. The V gene is TRBV11-1, the J gene TRBJ2-2; D gene uncertain. V was cut by 0 bases and J by 3 bases, with 8 bases left in between. The CDR3 consists of 15 residues. Germline loops: CDR1 SGHAT, CDR2 FQDESV (reference sequence).

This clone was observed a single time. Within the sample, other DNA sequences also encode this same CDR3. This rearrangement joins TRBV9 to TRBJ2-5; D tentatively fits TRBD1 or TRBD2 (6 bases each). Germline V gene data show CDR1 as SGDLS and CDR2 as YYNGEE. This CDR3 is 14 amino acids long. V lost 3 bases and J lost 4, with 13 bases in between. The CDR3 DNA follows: TGTGCCAGCAGCGACCGCAGGGGAGGAGAGACCCAGTACTTC. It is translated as CASSDRRGGETQYF.

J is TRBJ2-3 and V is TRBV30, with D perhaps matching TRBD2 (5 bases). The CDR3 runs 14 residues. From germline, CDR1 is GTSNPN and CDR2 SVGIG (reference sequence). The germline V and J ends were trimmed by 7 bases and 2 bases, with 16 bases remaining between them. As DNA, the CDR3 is TGTGCCTTAAGGGTAGCGAGTACCACAGATACGCAGTATTTT. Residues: CALRVASTTDTQYF.

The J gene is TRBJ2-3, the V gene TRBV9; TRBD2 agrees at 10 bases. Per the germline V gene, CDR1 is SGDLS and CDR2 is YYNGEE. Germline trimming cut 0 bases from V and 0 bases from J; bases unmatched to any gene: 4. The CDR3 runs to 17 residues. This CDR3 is CASSVDPAGGSTDTQYF. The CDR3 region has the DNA TGTGCCAGCAGCGTAGATCCAGCGGGAGGGAGCACAGATACGCAGTATTTT.